This is a list of T cell receptor beta chains from one sample in a study of Ad26.COV2.S vaccination and SARS-CoV-2 variants. Profiling relied on immunoSEQ multiplex PCR, and the TCRdb table lists in-frame clones only, not all of them. The table includes approximately 500,000 clones, 87% detected once. The source was peripheral blood, collected in a trial of Ad26.COV2.S vaccine versus placebo. The origin of the receptors is a person aged 18-65 years who received the Ad26.COV2.S COVID-19 vaccine or a placebo. Each CDR3 is given with its conserved first and last residue. The D gene is left open where the match is weak. Only part of the rows carry a size: once, few, many, or a class if the clone is expanded.

V,J,size,D,CDR3,DNA
TRBV24-1,TRBJ2-1,.,TRBD2,CATSDTGLAGEQFF,TGTGCCACCAGTGACACGGGACTAGCAGGTGAGCAGTTCTTC
TRBV5-6,TRBJ2-2,few,.,CASSLQMYAGELFF,TGTGCCAGCAGCTTGCAGATGTATGCCGGGGAGCTGTTTTTT
TRBV4-2,TRBJ2-7,.,TRBD2,CASSQAGTSGEQYF,TGTGCCAGCAGCCAAGCCGGGACTAGCGGCGAGCAGTACTTC
TRBV7-2,TRBJ2-3,.,TRBD1,CASSLGQGASDTQYF,TGTGCCAGCAGCTTAGGCCAGGGGGCATCAGATACGCAGTATTTT
TRBV29-1,TRBJ1-1,.,TRBD1,CSVEARQGGRGAFF,TGCAGCGTTGAAGCCCGGCAGGGGGGGAGGGGAGCTTTCTTT
TRBV27,TRBJ2-7,.,TRBD1,CASSIARDRGHEQYF,TGTGCCAGCAGTATAGCGCGGGACAGGGGCCACGAGCAGTACTTC
TRBV9,TRBJ2-3,few,.,CASSVALSTDTQYF,TGTGCCAGCAGCGTAGCTCTTAGCACAGATACGCAGTATTTT
TRBV25-1,TRBJ2-1,once,TRBD1,CASSGDRSSYNEQFF,TGTGCCAGCAGTGGGGACAGGAGCTCCTACAATGAGCAGTTCTTC
TRBV30,TRBJ2-7,.,.,CAWRGDVSSYEQYF,TGTGCCTGGAGGGGGGACGTCAGCTCCTACGAGCAGTACTTC
TRBV7-2,TRBJ2-6,.,TRBD1,CASSLVTGGAGANVLTF,TGTGCCAGCAGCTTAGTAACAGGGGGTGCTGGGGCCAACGTCCTGACTTTC
TRBV14,TRBJ2-1,.,TRBD2,CASSPQPGLGHEQFF,TGTGCCAGCAGCCCACAACCGGGACTAGGGCATGAGCAGTTCTTC
TRBV15,TRBJ2-5,.,.,CATSRDSETQYF,TGTGCCACCAGCAGAGATTCAGAGACCCAGTACTTC
TRBV7-8,TRBJ2-7,.,TRBD2,CASSLAGVGEQYF,TGTGCCAGCAGCCTCGCGGGGGTCGGCGAGCAGTACTTC
TRBV5-1,TRBJ1-4,.,.,CASSDGAGREKLFF,TGCGCCAGCAGCGATGGGGCTGGGCGCGAAAAACTGTTTTTT
TRBV28,TRBJ2-7,.,TRBD2,CASSSPRGGPLSYEQYF,TGTGCCAGCAGTTCCCCGAGGGGAGGGCCCCTCTCCTACGAGCAGTACTTC
TRBV4-3,TRBJ1-1,.,.,CASARTPTLNTEAFF,TGCGCCAGCGCCCGGACACCGACTTTGAACACTGAAGCTTTCTTT
TRBV7-9,TRBJ1-1,.,.,CASSLYGDTEAFF,TGTGCCAGCAGCTTATATGGGGACACTGAAGCTTTCTTT
TRBV2,TRBJ1-5,.,TRBD1,CASSVQGANQPQHF,TGTGCCAGCAGTGTACAGGGGGCCAATCAGCCCCAGCATTTT
TRBV18,TRBJ2-7,.,.,CASSPGTASYEQYF,TGTGCCAGCTCCCCCGGGACGGCCTCCTACGAGCAGTACTTC
TRBV7-2,TRBJ2-3,.,TRBD2,CASSFIAGDDTQYF,TGTGCCAGCAGCTTTATCGCGGGAGATGATACGCAGTATTTT
TRBV5-1,TRBJ1-3,once,.,CASSLEGDWENTIYF,TGCGCCAGCAGCTTGGAGGGGGACTGGGAAAACACCATATATTTT
TRBV9,TRBJ1-2,.,TRBD1,CASSVNRGTNYGYTF,TGTGCCAGCAGCGTAAACAGGGGGACGAACTATGGCTACACCTTC
TRBV18,TRBJ1-4,.,.,CASSPLGQGNEKLFF,TGTGCCAGCTCACCACTAGGTCAGGGGAATGAAAAACTGTTTTTT
TRBV28,TRBJ1-2,.,.,CASSSGAPLNYGYTF,TGTGCCAGCAGTTCGGGGGCCCCGCTGAACTATGGCTACACCTTC
TRBV18,TRBJ1-4,.,.,CASSPRPRDAATNEKLFF,TGTGCCAGCTCACCACGCCCCCGAGACGCTGCAACTAATGAAAAACTGTTTTTT
TRBV5-6,TRBJ1-5,.,TRBD1,CASSLEGTGVQPQHF,TGTGCCAGCAGCTTGGAGGGGACAGGGGTACAGCCCCAGCATTTT
TRBV6-5,TRBJ1-5,few,.,CASTSGTDSNQPQHF,TGTGCCAGCACCTCAGGGACGGATAGCAATCAGCCCCAGCATTTT
TRBV7-9,TRBJ2-1,.,.,CASSLVRRLGEFNEQFF,TGTGCCAGCAGCTTAGTACGGAGGCTAGGGGAGTTCAATGAGCAGTTCTTC
TRBV28,TRBJ1-1,.,.,CASSFIGGRPRSTEAFF,TGTGCCAGCAGTTTTATTGGGGGCCGGCCGAGGAGCACTGAAGCTTTCTTT
TRBV19,TRBJ1-1,.,.,CASSITNLAEAFF,TGTGCCAGTAGTATTACTAATCTGGCTGAAGCTTTCTTT
TRBV18,TRBJ2-7,few,.,CASSPPGREADSYEQYF,TGTGCCAGCTCACCCCCGGGCAGGGAAGCCGATTCCTACGAGCAGTACTTC
TRBV7-9,TRBJ1-2,.,.,CASSSWRPGGYTF,TGTGCCAGCAGCTCCTGGAGACCAGGGGGCTACACCTTC
TRBV6-2/TRBV6-3,TRBJ1-1,once,.,CASSSVPGGATEAFF,TGTGCCAGCAGTTCCGTTCCTGGGGGGGCAACTGAAGCTTTCTTT
TRBV28,TRBJ2-1,few,TRBD1,CASSFLGQGDNEQFF,TGTGCCAGCAGTTTCCTAGGACAGGGGGACAATGAGCAGTTCTTC
TRBV19,TRBJ2-5,.,TRBD1,CASRNRGSETQYF,TGTGCCAGTAGAAACAGGGGGTCGGAGACCCAGTACTTC
TRBV2,TRBJ1-2,.,.,CASSESGAILGYTF,TGTGCCAGCAGTGAATCAGGCGCTATATTAGGCTACACCTTC
TRBV29-1,TRBJ1-1,.,.,CSVTMTRGSTEAFF,TGCAGCGTGACCATGACGAGGGGGTCCACTGAAGCTTTCTTT
TRBV24-1,TRBJ2-3,.,TRBD2,CATSDFAGVGTDTQYF,TGTGCCACCAGTGATTTCGCGGGAGTAGGGACAGATACGCAGTATTTT
TRBV4-2,TRBJ1-1,.,.,CASSPKMGSVNTEAFF,TGTGCCAGCAGCCCCAAGATGGGTTCCGTGAACACTGAAGCTTTCTTT
TRBV30,TRBJ1-6,.,.,CAWRGRGQRSSPLHF,TGTGCCTGGAGGGGTCGGGGACAAAGGAGCTCACCCCTCCACTTT
TRBV1,TRBJ1-2,.,.,CTSSLRRGYTF,TGCACCAGCAGCCTAAGACGGGGCTACACCTTC
TRBV28,TRBJ2-5,.,TRBD1,CASRSGTGLETQYF,TGTGCCAGCAGGTCCGGGACAGGGCTAGAGACCCAGTACTTC
TRBV15,TRBJ2-1,.,TRBD1,CATSRTGNEQFF,TGTGCCACCAGCAGGACAGGGAATGAGCAGTTCTTC
TRBV6-2/TRBV6-3,TRBJ1-2,.,.,CASSYRGADYGYTF,TGTGCCAGCAGTTACCGGGGGGCGGACTATGGCTACACCTTC
TRBV14,TRBJ1-5,.,TRBD1,CASSRQGFGQPQHF,TGTGCCAGCAGCCGACAGGGTTTTGGTCAGCCCCAGCATTTT
TRBV7-9,TRBJ2-7,few,TRBD1,CASSWDRGDEQYF,TGTGCCAGCAGCTGGGACAGGGGCGACGAGCAGTACTTC
TRBV5-1,TRBJ2-2,.,.,CASQPYERTGELFF,TGCGCCAGCCAACCTTACGAGCGGACCGGGGAGCTGTTTTTT
TRBV5-4,TRBJ2-7,.,TRBD2,CASSLQTGTSPYEQYF,TGTGCCAGCAGCTTACAAACCGGGACTAGCCCCTACGAGCAGTACTTC
TRBV7-9,TRBJ2-5,.,.,CASSLGPAEKETQYF,TGTGCCAGCAGCTTAGGACCGGCGGAGAAAGAGACCCAGTACTTC
TRBV6-5,TRBJ2-7,.,TRBD1,CASSYPGQGKVF,TGTGCCAGCAGTTACCCGGGACAGGGGAAAGTCTTC
TRBV7-8,TRBJ2-2,.,.,CASSLEWVPGELFF,TGTGCCAGCAGCTTAGAATGGGTCCCCGGGGAGCTGTTTTTT
TRBV7-2,TRBJ2-3,.,TRBD2,CASSTLGTSGSGTQYF,TGTGCCAGCAGCACCCTGGGGACTAGCGGGAGTGGAACGCAGTATTTT
TRBV7-3,TRBJ2-2,.,.,CASSPLSRGELFF,TGTGCCAGCAGCCCGTTATCACGGGGGGAGCTGTTTTTT